This TCR beta chain stems from a study of Ad26.COV2.S vaccination and SARS-CoV-2 variants. Broader study findings: Once vaccination had occurred, spike-specific CD8+ and CD4+ T cell responses reportedly showed substantial breadth. An underestimation of total T cell responses may have resulted from the TCR breadth and depth analyses. Non-spike TCR breadth was similar in vaccine and placebo recipients.

Generated by immunoSEQ multiplex PCR, the TCRdb table keeps only in-frame clones and is missing some. This sample has 360,000 or so clones; around 87% occur once, and the top ten carry around 3.7%. Treatment described: 15 to 20 received Ad26.COV2.S at low or high dose, single or two shots; 5 received placebo; per-sample allocation not given. Collection of samples fell on day 63 after the first vaccine or placebo injection. This Boston cohort included adults aged 18-55 years. As to this clone: Its target is not known.

The specimen was peripheral blood, collected in a trial of Ad26.COV2.S vaccine versus placebo. This sequence originates from a person aged 18-60 years who received the Ad26.COV2.S COVID-19 vaccine or a placebo.

The CDR3 sequence: CASSRGYTEAFF. The CDR3 coding sequence is TGTGCCAGCAGTAGGGGTTATACTGAAGCTTTCTTT. V gene TRBV12-3 or TRBV12-4 combines with J gene TRBJ1-1; TRBD1 is a possible D gene (5 bases). V gave up 5 bases and J gave up 5 bases, with 9 bases separating them. This CDR3 has 12 residues.